This T cell receptor (beta chain) is drawn from a study of OX40 agonist ivuxolimab in advanced cancers. Whole-study context: The study enrolled dose-escalation patients with hepatocellular carcinoma, melanoma, renal cell or head and neck cancer.

Points from the study as a whole: Both blood CD4+ and CD8+ T cells showed clonal growth by week 6 at 0.1 to 3.0 mg/kg.

The CDR3 length is 16 residues. V was pared by 0 bases and J by 3 bases, with 11 bases between. Germline lookup yields CDR1 SGHDN and CDR2 FVKESK. As to this clone: Its antigen is unidentified.

Data came from immunoSEQ multiplex PCR; TCRdb stores just in-frame clones and leaves some out. The sample has almost 90,000 clones, roughly 89% seen once; the top ten hold 1.5% to 2%. The sequence was obtained from an adult with an advanced solid tumor such as melanoma, head and neck, liver or kidney cancer. Source: CD4+ or CD8+ T cells sorted from blood, taken in a trial of the OX40 agonist ivuxolimab. The chain couples TRBV14 to TRBJ2-2; TRBD1 or TRBD2 may be the D gene (5 bases each). The CDR3 here is CASSQDWGSYTGELFF. The CDR3 region has the DNA TGTGCCAGCAGCCAAGATTGGGGGAGCTACACCGGGGAGCTGTTTTTT. The full variable domain, its missing parts supplied by reference TRBV14 and TRBJ2-2, is EAGVTQFPSHSVIEKGQTVTLRCDPISGHDNLYWYRRVMGKEIKFLLHFVKESKQDESGMPNNRFLAERTGGTYSTLKVQPAELEDSGVYFCASSQDWGSYTGELFFGEGSRLTVL.